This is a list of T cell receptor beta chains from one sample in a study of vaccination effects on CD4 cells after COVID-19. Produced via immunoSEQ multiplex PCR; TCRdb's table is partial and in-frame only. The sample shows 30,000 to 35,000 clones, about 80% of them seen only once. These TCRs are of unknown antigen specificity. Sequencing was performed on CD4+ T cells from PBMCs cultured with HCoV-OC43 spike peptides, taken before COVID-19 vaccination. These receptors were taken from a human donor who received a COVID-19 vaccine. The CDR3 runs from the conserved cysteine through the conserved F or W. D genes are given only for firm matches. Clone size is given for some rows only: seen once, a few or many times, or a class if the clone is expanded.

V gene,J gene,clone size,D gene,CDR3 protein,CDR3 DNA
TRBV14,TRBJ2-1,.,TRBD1,CASSRTGDYNEQFF,TGTGCCAGCAGTCGTACAGGGGACTACAATGAGCAGTTCTTC
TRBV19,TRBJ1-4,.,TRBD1,CASTGTGGEKLFF,TGTGCCTCTACCGGGACAGGTGGGGAAAAACTGTTTTTT
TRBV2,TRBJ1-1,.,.,CASSEGGSGVNTEAFF,TGTGCCAGCAGTGAAGGGGGGTCAGGGGTGAACACTGAAGCTTTCTTT
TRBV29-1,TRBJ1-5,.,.,CSVTASGNQPQHF,TGCAGCGTTACCGCTAGCGGCAATCAGCCCCAGCATTTT
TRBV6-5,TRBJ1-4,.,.,CASSYSRIRVSEKLFF,TGTGCCAGCAGTTACTCGAGGATCAGGGTTTCCGAAAAACTGTTTTTT
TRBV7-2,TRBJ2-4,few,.,CASSHNGKKNIQYF,TGTGCCAGCAGTCATAATGGAAAGAAAAACATTCAGTACTTC
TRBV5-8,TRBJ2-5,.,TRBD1,CASSISQGAGKTQYF,TGTGCCAGCAGCATTTCCCAGGGGGCTGGGAAGACCCAGTACTTC
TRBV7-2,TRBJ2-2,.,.,CASSRSAGTGELFF,TGTGCCAGCAGCCGTAGCGCGGGCACCGGGGAGCTGTTTTTT
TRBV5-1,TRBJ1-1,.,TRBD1,CASSRQGEMDTEAFF,TGCGCCAGCAGCCGACAGGGAGAGATGGACACTGAAGCTTTCTTT
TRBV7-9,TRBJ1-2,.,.,CASSASRVEGYGYTF,TGTGCCAGCAGCGCGAGCAGGGTTGAGGGCTATGGCTACACCTTC
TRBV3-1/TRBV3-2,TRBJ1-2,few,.,CASSLGHTYGYTF,TGTGCCAGCAGCCTGGGACATACTTATGGCTACACCTTC
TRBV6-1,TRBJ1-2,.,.,CASSEPGENYGYTF,TGTGCCAGCAGTGAACCCGGAGAAAACTATGGCTACACCTTC
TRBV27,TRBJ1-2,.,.,CASKRQDSGYTF,TGTGCCAGCAAGAGACAGGACTCCGGCTACACCTTC
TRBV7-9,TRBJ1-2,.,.,CASSPEGGVYGYTF,TGTGCCAGCAGCCCAGAGGGGGGAGTCTATGGCTACACCTTC
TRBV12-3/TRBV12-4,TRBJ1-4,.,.,CASLPSTNEKLFF,TGTGCCAGCCTGCCATCAACTAATGAAAAACTGTTTTTT
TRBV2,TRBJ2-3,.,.,CASSEVVGIPDTQYF,TGTGCCAGCAGTGAAGTAGTAGGGATTCCAGATACGCAGTATTTT
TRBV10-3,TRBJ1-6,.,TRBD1,CAITTGSNSPLHF,TGTGCCATCACGACAGGGAGCAATTCACCCCTCCACTTT
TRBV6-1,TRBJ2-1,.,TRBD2,CASSDIAGGPLNEQFF,TGTGCCAGCAGTGACATAGCGGGAGGGCCTCTCAATGAGCAGTTCTTC
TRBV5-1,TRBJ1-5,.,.,CASSRVPGSNQPQHF,TGCGCCAGCAGCCGAGTCCCGGGGAGCAATCAGCCCCAGCATTTT
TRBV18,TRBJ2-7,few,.,CASSPPGGTYEQYF,TGTGCCAGCTCACCACCGGGCGGGACCTACGAGCAGTACTTC
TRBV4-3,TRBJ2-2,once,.,CASSQVPPSGELFF,TGCGCCAGCAGCCAAGTTCCCCCCTCCGGGGAGCTGTTTTTT
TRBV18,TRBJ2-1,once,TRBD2,CASSLLASGSANEQFF,TGTGCCAGCTCACTGTTAGCTAGCGGGAGCGCTAATGAGCAGTTCTTC
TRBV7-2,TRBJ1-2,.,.,CASSLAFGTGYSRAF,TGTGCCAGCAGCTTAGCATTTGGCACAGGTTATTCTCGCGCCTTC
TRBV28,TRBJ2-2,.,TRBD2,CASSLPVTSGRMGTGELFF,TGTGCCAGCAGTTTACCCGTGACTAGCGGGAGAATGGGCACCGGGGAGCTGTTTTTT
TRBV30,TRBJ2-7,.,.,CAWSVGGDSYEQYF,TGTGCCTGGAGTGTGGGCGGGGACTCCTACGAGCAGTACTTC
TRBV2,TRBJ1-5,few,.,CASSAGEGNQPQHF,TGTGCCAGCAGTGCAGGGGAAGGCAATCAGCCCCAGCATTTT
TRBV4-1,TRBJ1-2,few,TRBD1,CASSQGTGRYGYTF,TGCGCCAGCAGCCAAGGGACAGGGCGATATGGCTACACCTTC
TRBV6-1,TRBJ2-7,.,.,CASSDSRGNYEQYF,TGTGCCAGCAGTGATTCCAGGGGTAACTACGAGCAGTACTTC
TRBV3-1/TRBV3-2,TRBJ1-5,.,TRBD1,CASSQTRGQGFRAQHF,TGTGCCAGCAGCCAAACCCGGGGACAGGGGTTTAGGGCCCAGCATTTT
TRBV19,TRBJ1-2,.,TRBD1,CASSAPTGGERYGYTF,TGTGCCAGTAGCGCCCCAACAGGGGGCGAACGGTATGGCTACACCTTC
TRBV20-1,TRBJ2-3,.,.,CSASLPQISTDTQYF,TGCAGTGCTAGTCTTCCACAAATCAGCACAGATACGCAGTATTTT
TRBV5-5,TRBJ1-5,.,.,CASSTRQAEPQHF,TGTGCCAGCAGCACCCGACAGGCGGAGCCCCAGCATTTT
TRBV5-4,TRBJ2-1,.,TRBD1,CASLAGQGSYNEQFF,TGTGCCAGCCTGGCGGGACAGGGGTCCTACAATGAGCAGTTCTTC
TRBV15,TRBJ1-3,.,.,CATSVYGVSGNTIYF,TGTGCCACCAGCGTTTACGGGGTGTCGGGAAACACCATATATTTT
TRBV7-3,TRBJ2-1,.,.,CASSLGMQGLGNEQFF,TGTGCCAGCAGCTTAGGGATGCAGGGCCTGGGGAATGAGCAGTTCTTC
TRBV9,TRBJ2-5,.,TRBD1,CASSAAGTGGSTQYF,TGTGCCAGCAGCGCCGCCGGGACAGGGGGGTCGACCCAGTACTTC